The 18 T cell receptor beta chains presented below share a single source sample, sequenced in a study of cytomegalovirus exposure and HLA in healthy donors. The method was immunoSEQ multiplex PCR; TCRdb's version includes in-frame clones alone and lacks a portion of them. The sample yields approximately 140,000 clones, 86% seen once. Sequencing was carried out using PBMCs. The receptors were gathered from a man between 18 and 35 years old in good health and CMV-seronegative.

This clone was seen once. V is TRBV30 and J is TRBJ2-7; D might be TRBD1 (6 bases). Germline V lookup: CDR1 GTSNPN, CDR2 SVGIG (reference sequence). The CDR3 runs to 13 residues. Trimming removed 3 bases at V and 4 bases at J, with 13 bases between. The chain's CDR3 is CAWRGAGWYEQYF. Here the CDR3 DNA reads TGTGCCTGGAGGGGGGCAGGGTGGTACGAGCAGTACTTC.

The chain is built from TRBV6-1 and TRBJ2-1, with a tentative D call TRBD1 (6 bases). Germline V gene lookup returns CDR1 MNHNS and CDR2 SASEGT. The CDR3 is 17 residues long. The V and J ends lost 3 bases and 0 bases respectively, with 15 bases between them. CDR3: CASSDLWGPSSYNEQFF. The CDR3 nucleotides are TGTGCCAGCAGTGATCTCTGGGGGCCGAGCTCCTACAATGAGCAGTTCTTC.

This chain joins TRBV18 and TRBJ1-1; D is ambiguous. Trimming removed 5 bases at V and 4 bases at J, with 8 bases between. Germline lookup yields CDR1 KGHSH and CDR2 LQKENI. The CDR3 covers 12 residues. CDR3 amino acids: CASSSLSTEAFF. Here the CDR3 DNA reads TGTGCCAGCTCAAGTTTGAGCACTGAAGCTTTCTTT.

The chain employs TRBV5-1 and TRBJ2-1, with TRBD2 matching over 15 bases. Germline trimming cut 4 bases from V and 6 bases from J; bases unmatched to any gene: 8. CDR1 is SGHRS, CDR2 YFSETQ, per germline. The CDR3 has 17 amino acids. As DNA, the CDR3 is TGCGCCAGCAGCGCCGGGACTAGCGGGAGGCTATCCAATGAGCAGTTCTTC. This gives the protein CASSAGTSGRLSNEQFF. The variable domain in full, with the rest retrieved from reference TRBV5-1 and TRBJ2-1, is KAGVTQTPRYLIKTRGQQVTLSCSPISGHRSVSWYQQTPGQGLQFLFEYFSETQRNKGNFPGRFSGRQFSNSRSEMNVSTLELGDSALYLCASSAGTSGRLSNEQFFGPGTRLTVL.

The rearrangement links TRBV18 to TRBJ2-7, with 7 bases lining up with TRBD1. The CDR3 runs 15 residues. Germline CDR1 is KGHSH and CDR2 is LQKENI. J lost 4 bases, V lost 3 bases, and 9 bases had no gene match. CDR3 in amino acids: CASSPDRAAGYEQYF. CDR3 bases: TGTGCCAGCTCACCTGACAGGGCGGCAGGGTACGAGCAGTACTTC.

CDR3 region: CASKTGGETQYF. CDR3 bases: TGTGCCAGCAAAACAGGCGGAGAGACCCAGTACTTC. This chain uses TRBV2 with TRBJ2-5, with D perhaps matching TRBD1 (5 bases). The germline V gene has CDR1 SNHLY and CDR2 FYNNEI. The CDR3 is 12 amino acids. Trimming pared 7 bases from V and 4 bases from J, leaving 10 bases between.

The rearrangement links TRBV4-1 to TRBJ2-3; a weak D match, TRBD2 (5 bases). Germline V gene data show CDR1 as MGHRA and CDR2 as YSYEKL. Trimming pared 2 bases from V and 7 bases from J, leaving 10 bases between. The CDR3 is 13 residues long. The CDR3 bases are TGCGCCAGCAGCCAAAGACGGAGGTATACGCAGTATTTT. It codes for CASSQRRRYTQYF.

This chain uses TRBV6-6 with TRBJ1-5; D may be TRBD1 (6 bases). This CDR3 has 15 amino acids. Trimming left V 6 bases short and J 2 bases short, with 14 bases between. Germline loops: CDR1 MNHNY, CDR2 SVGAGI (reference sequence). As DNA, the CDR3 is TGTGCCAGCAGAGATACAGGGTTGGGCAATCAGCCCCAGCATTTT. Translated, it gives CASRDTGLGNQPQHF.

This clone was detected a few times. The rearrangement links TRBV18 to TRBJ1-1; D is undetermined. Per germline, CDR1 KGHSH and CDR2 LQKENI. The CDR3 has 14 amino acids. Deletions cut 5 bases from V and 1 base from J, with 11 bases between. The CDR3 here is CASSVTDSNTEAFF. As DNA, the CDR3 is TGTGCCAGCTCAGTAACAGATTCGAACACTGAAGCTTTCTTT.

The chain has TRBV7-6 and TRBJ2-5; maybe TRBD2 (6 bases). The V end was cut by 5 bases, the J end by 4 bases, with 20 bases between. The CDR3 contains 16 residues. Germline loops: CDR1 SGHVS, CDR2 FNYEAQ. The CDR3 DNA reads as TGTGCCAGCAGCCCGCCTCAGCGACTAGTTGTAGAGACCCAGTACTTC. This sequence encodes CASSPPQRLVVETQYF.

This clone was seen only once. The chain is built from TRBV19 and TRBJ1-2; 11 positions agree with TRBD1. Germline V lookup: CDR1 LNHDA, CDR2 SQIVND (reference sequence). The CDR3 is 13 amino acids. Losses at the gene ends were 6 bases for V and 5 bases for J; bases not matched to a gene: 2. DNA for the CDR3: TGTGCCAGTAGACGGGACAGGGGGTATGGCTACACCTTC. This encodes CASRRDRGYGYTF.

The chain carries TRBV27 and TRBJ2-1; the match to TRBD1 covers 8 bases. In germline, CDR1 is MNHEY, CDR2 SMNVEV (reference sequence). CDR3 length: 14 residues. Trimming took 5 bases from V and 8 from J; bases not matched to a gene: 8. The CDR3 spells CASSRGQVRDEQFF. DNA for the CDR3: TGTGCCAGCAGTCGGGGACAGGTTCGGGATGAGCAGTTCTTC.

The chain uses TRBV19 and TRBJ2-2, with a tentative D call TRBD1 (6 bases). Trimming removed 5 bases at V and 3 bases at J, with 19 bases between. Germline-derived CDR1 and CDR2 are LNHDA and SQIVND (reference sequence). The CDR3 has 17 residues. The CDR3 sequence: CASSSRTTGFDTGELFF. CDR3 sequence (DNA): TGTGCCAGTAGTTCTCGAACTACAGGGTTTGACACCGGGGAGCTGTTTTTT.

The table lists this clone with many counts. The V call is TRBV4-3, the J call TRBJ2-1; weak D call: TRBD2 (6 bases). This CDR3 comprises 16 residues. Trimming left V 0 bases short and J 3 bases short, with 12 bases between. Germline V gene lookup returns CDR1 LGHNA and CDR2 YSLEER. The CDR3 DNA reads TGCGCCAGCAGCCAAGAGGTTGGGGGGAGCTACAATGAGCAGTTCTTC. Amino acids: CASSQEVGGSYNEQFF.

This clone was picked up one time. V is TRBV2 and J is TRBJ2-5; the match to TRBD2 covers 9 bases. Unmatched junction bases numbered 2, after V lost 6 bases and J lost 3 bases. This CDR3 is 13 amino acids long. Germline V CDR1 and CDR2: SNHLY, FYNNEI. The CDR3 coding sequence is TGTGCCAGCAGGCCTAGCGGGGAAGAGACCCAGTACTTC. Amino acid sequence: CASRPSGEETQYF. Together with reference TRBV2 and TRBJ2-5, the CDR3 gives the full variable domain: EPEVTQTPSHQVTQMGQEVILRCVPISNHLYFYWYRQILGQKVEFLVSFYNNEISEKSEIFDDQFSVERPDGSNFTLKIRSTKLEDSAMYFCASRPSGEETQYFGPGTRLLVL.

This clone was seen just once. The rearrangement joins TRBV27 to TRBJ2-7; D unclear. V lost 8 bases and J lost 3, with 8 bases in between. The V gene's germline CDR1 is MNHEY and CDR2 SMNVEV (reference sequence). CDR3 length: 11 amino acids. The CDR3 bases are TGTGCCAGCGGTACTGGCTACGAGCAGTACTTC. Translated, it gives CASGTGYEQYF.

V is TRBV7-2 and J is TRBJ2-7, with 13 nucleotides matching TRBD2. V gave up 0 bases and J gave up 4 bases; unmatched junction bases: 9. Germline values: CDR1 SGHTA, CDR2 FQGNSA. The CDR3 is made up of 18 amino acids. The CDR3 is CASSLAGLAGEGAYEQYF. The CDR3 nucleotides read TGTGCCAGCAGCTTAGCCGGACTAGCGGGGGAGGGGGCATACGAGCAGTACTTC.

The chain recombines TRBV30 with TRBJ2-1; D is unresolved. V shed 0 bases and J shed 4 bases, with 7 bases lying between them. CDR1 GTSNPN and CDR2 SVGIG come from the germline V gene (reference sequence). The CDR3 runs to 13 residues. CDR3 loop: CAWSVIVYNEQFF. The CDR3 bases are TGTGCCTGGAGTGTGATAGTTTACAATGAGCAGTTCTTC.